The 27 T cell receptor beta chains reported below all come from one sample, sequenced in a study of cytomegalovirus exposure and HLA in healthy donors (dated by TCRdb to 2017 to 2019). Receptor amplification or capture employed the immunoSEQ multiplex PCR assay. The multiplex PCR relied on a mix of 60 forward primers for TCR Vbeta segments and 13 reverse primers for TCR Jbeta segments. TCRdb retrieved this table from immuneACCESS and kept in-frame rearrangements only. Not all clones are present; in checked studies, unresolved V genes account for under half, and no reason is known for the remainder. This sample gives 100,000 to 150,000 clones in total; roughly four fifths of them show up just once. The ten largest clones capture approximately 3.5% of the sample. The sequenced sample consisted of PBMCs. The receptors come from a woman in her forties in good health and CMV-seropositive.

This chain links TRBV28 with TRBJ1-1; D not resolved. There are 14 residues in the CDR3. Germline V gene data show CDR1 as MDHEN and CDR2 as SYDVKM. V lost 4 bases to trimming and J lost 0 bases, with 9 bases between them. CDR3 residues: CASSSPGLNTEAFF. The CDR3, as DNA: TGTGCCAGCAGTTCTCCGGGATTGAACACTGAAGCTTTCTTT.

The chain is built from TRBV12-2 and TRBJ2-7; the listed D gene, TRBD1, was not tested against the DNA. TRBV12-2 represents a pseudogene. The CDR3 loop spans 17 amino acids. CDR3 DNA: TGTGCAAGTCGCTTAGCGAAGGGGGCGGGGCTACTCCACGAGCAGTACTTC. This sequence encodes CASRLAKGAGLLHEQYF.

The chain links TRBV9 to TRBJ2-6, with TRBD2 identical over 9 bases. The CDR3 has 18 residues. Per germline, CDR1 SGDLS and CDR2 YYNGEE. J was trimmed by 3 bases and V by 4 bases; bases with no gene match: 11. For the CDR3, the DNA is TGTGCCAGCAGCTACCGGGCGGGAGGGCCTTATGGGGCCAACGTCCTGACTTTC. This translates into CASSYRAGGPYGANVLTF.

V gene TRBV4-2 combines with J gene TRBJ2-1; 7 bases fit TRBD2. The CDR3 contains 13 residues. Trimming removed 8 bases from V and 6 bases from J; junction bases left unmatched: 7. Germline V gives CDR1 LGHNA, CDR2 YNFKEQ. CDR3 sequence: CASGRDYPNEQFF. The CDR3 DNA reads as TGTGCCAGCGGGAGGGACTACCCCAATGAGCAGTTCTTC.

V usage is TRBV6-1 and J usage is TRBJ1-5, with TRBD1 identical over 8 bases. The CDR3 contains 15 residues. Germline CDR1 and CDR2: MNHNS and SASEGT. The J segment lost 0 bases and the V segment lost 6 bases, leaving 4 bases of the junction unmatched. CDR3 sequence: CASSRGQVSNQPQHF. In nucleotides, the CDR3 is TGTGCCAGCAGCAGGGGACAGGTTAGCAATCAGCCCCAGCATTTT.

This chain connects TRBV7-8 to TRBJ2-7; perhaps TRBD1 as D (6 bases). The V and J ends lost 0 bases and 5 bases respectively, with 14 bases between them. Per germline, CDR1 SGHVS and CDR2 FQNEAQ. This CDR3 has 15 residues. CDR3: CASSLAATGSHEQYF. CDR3 sequence (DNA): TGTGCCAGCAGCTTAGCAGCGACAGGATCCCACGAGCAGTACTTC.

This chain joins TRBV9 and TRBJ2-7, with TRBD2 matching over 15 bases. Germline V gene data show CDR1 as SGDLS and CDR2 as YYNGEE. V trimming: 4 bases; J trimming: 7 bases; junction bases outside the gene matches: 6. The CDR3 totals 15 residues. The CDR3, as DNA: TGTGCCAGCAGCAGCGGGACTAGCGGGGGGCTGGAGCAGTACTTC. Translation gives CASSSGTSGGLEQYF. The entire variable domain, with the rest obtained from reference TRBV9 and TRBJ2-7, is as follows: DSGVTQTPKHLITATGQRVTLRCSPRSGDLSVYWYQQSLDQGLQFLIQYYNGEERAKGNILERFSAQQFPDLHSELNLSSLELGDSALYFCASSSGTSGGLEQYFGPGTRLTVT.

V gene TRBV5-6 combines with J gene TRBJ1-2; D is perhaps TRBD1 (6 bases). Deletions cut 4 bases from V and 3 bases from J, with 13 bases between. Germline V gene lookup returns CDR1 SGHDT and CDR2 YYEEEE. The CDR3 runs 14 residues. The CDR3 loop is CASSGQSWDYGYTF. The CDR3 coding sequence is TGTGCCAGCAGCGGACAGAGCTGGGACTATGGCTACACCTTC.

This chain links TRBV5-1 with TRBJ2-3; 7 positions agree with TRBD2. With 2 bases clipped from V and 4 bases from J, the junction kept 13 bases outside the gene matches. There are 17 residues in the CDR3. Germline assignment: CDR1 SGHRS and CDR2 YFSETQ. CDR3 nucleotide sequence: TGCGCCAGCAGCTTAGGGTGGTCAAGCGGGGACTCAGATACGCAGTATTTT. Its protein product is CASSLGWSSGDSDTQYF.

Of note for this clone: The junction departs from germline at one end; a sequencing error may be responsible. The V gene is TRBV7-7, the J gene TRBJ2-1; TRBD2 matches 11 bases. From germline, CDR1 is SSHAT and CDR2 FNYEAQ (reference sequence). The CDR3 is made up of 15 amino acids. In nucleotides, the CDR3 is TGTGCTAGCAGCTTAGGAACTAGCGGGAGAACTAAGCAGTTCTTC. Its protein product is CASSLGTSGRTKQFF.

The V and J genes are TRBV2 and TRBJ2-1, with TRBD2 matching 11 bases. The CDR3 is 16 residues long. V was pared by 9 bases and J by 7 bases, with 14 bases of the junction left unmatched. Germline CDR1 reads SNHLY; CDR2 reads FYNNEI. Here the CDR3 reads CASVAGGPLSGNEQFF. The CDR3 DNA sequence: TGTGCCAGTGTAGCGGGAGGGCCTTTAAGTGGGAATGAGCAGTTCTTC.

This clone was counted a few times. The chain couples TRBV5-6 to TRBJ1-6; maybe TRBD1 (5 bases). The ends were cut back, 2 bases at V and 10 bases at J, with 16 bases in the middle. CDR3 length equals 15 residues. Germline CDR1 and CDR2: SGHDT and YYEEEE. CDR3 nucleotide sequence: TGTGCCAGCAGCTTACCGTCGGGGGTGGAATCACCCCTCCACTTT. This codes for CASSLPSGVESPLHF.

The gene calls are TRBV4-2 and TRBJ2-2; 10 nucleotides agree with TRBD1. Germline CDR1 LGHNA, CDR2 YNFKEQ. With 2 bases clipped from V and 5 bases from J, the junction kept 2 bases outside the gene matches. CDR3 length: 15 residues. The CDR3 sequence is CASSQPGQGTGELFF. The CDR3 DNA sequence: TGTGCCAGCAGCCAACCGGGACAGGGGACCGGGGAGCTGTTTTTT.

This clone appeared a single time. The CDR3 nucleotides are TGTGCCTGGAGCTCCGGGACTAGCGGGAGGGCCCTCGGGGAGCAGTACTTC. It encodes CAWSSGTSGRALGEQYF. The rearrangement joins TRBV30 to TRBJ2-7, with 16 nucleotides matching TRBD2. The CDR3 contains 17 residues. J lost 7 bases, V lost 3 bases, and 12 bases had no gene match. CDR1 and CDR2 (germline): GTSNPN, SVGIG (reference sequence). Supplemented by reference TRBV30 and TRBJ2-7, the full variable domain reads SQTIHQWPATLVQPVGSPLSLECTVEGTSNPNLYWYRQAAGRGLQLLFYSVGIGQISSEVPQNLSASRPQDRQFILSSKKLLLSDSGFYLCAWSSGTSGRALGEQYFGPGTRLTVT.

V is TRBV30 and J is TRBJ2-5; no clear D. Germline V gene sequence: CDR1 GTSNPN, CDR2 SVGIG (reference sequence). V was clipped by 2 bases and J by 2 bases, with 9 bases between them. This CDR3 is built from 13 residues. The CDR3 protein is CAWSLITQETQYF. In DNA, the CDR3 is TGTGCCTGGAGTTTGATAACTCAAGAGACCCAGTACTTC.

The rearrangement uses TRBV6-5 and TRBJ1-2, with TRBD1 matching over 9 bases. CDR1 MNHEY and CDR2 SVGAGI come from the germline V gene. Trimming took 6 bases from V and 8 from J; bases not matched to a gene: 10. This CDR3 is built from 14 residues. CDR3 protein: CASSLGQGKGGYTF. The CDR3 nucleotides read TGTGCCAGCAGCCTAGGACAGGGGAAAGGGGGCTACACCTTC.

The chain links TRBV30 to TRBJ2-7; perhaps TRBD2 as D (6 bases). CDR3 length: 11 residues. V lost 3 bases and J lost 3, with 6 bases in between. CDR1 GTSNPN and CDR2 SVGIG come from the germline V gene (reference sequence). CDR3 region: CAWSGSYEQYF. In DNA, the CDR3 is TGTGCCTGGAGCGGGAGCTACGAGCAGTACTTC.

V usage is TRBV19 and J usage is TRBJ2-3, with unresolved D. The CDR3 runs 11 residues. Trimming took off 5 bases at V and 3 bases at J, with 3 bases between the two ends. CDR1 and CDR2 (germline): LNHDA, SQIVND (reference sequence). Here the CDR3 reads CASSQTDTQYF. CDR3 sequence (DNA): TGTGCCAGTAGTCAAACAGATACGCAGTATTTT.

The chain links TRBV2 to TRBJ1-1; TRBD1 matches at 9 bases. V gave up 8 bases and J gave up 4 bases; unmatched junction bases: 14. The germline V gene has CDR1 SNHLY and CDR2 FYNNEI. The CDR3 sequence is 16 residues long. CDR3 DNA: TGTGCCAGCGGACCACTTAAGGGACAGGGAAGCACTGAAGCTTTCTTT. Protein: CASGPLKGQGSTEAFF. The whole variable domain, remainder taken from reference TRBV2 and TRBJ1-1, is EPEVTQTPSHQVTQMGQEVILRCVPISNHLYFYWYRQILGQKVEFLVSFYNNEISEKSEIFDDQFSVERPDGSNFTLKIRSTKLEDSAMYFCASGPLKGQGSTEAFFGQGTRLTVV.

DNA of the CDR3: TGTGCCAGCAGCTTACAGGTGAATCAGCCCCAGCATTTT. This encodes CASSLQVNQPQHF. The rearrangement joins TRBV11-3 to TRBJ1-5; no reliable D call. V was cut by 2 bases and J by 4 bases, with 6 bases left in between. The CDR3 has 13 residues. Looked up from germline, CDR1 is SGHNT and CDR2 is YENEEA.

This chain connects TRBV29-1 to TRBJ2-7; TRBD2 agrees at 15 bases. The CDR3 length is 14 residues. V lost 7 bases and J lost 4; bases outside the gene matches: 5. The germline CDR1 and CDR2 sequences are SQVTM and ANQGSEA. This chain's CDR3 is CSAAGLAGGYEQYF. CDR3 DNA: TGCAGCGCCGCGGGACTAGCGGGAGGTTACGAGCAGTACTTC.

The chain has TRBV27 and TRBJ2-3; unclear D gene. Germline CDR1 and CDR2: MNHEY and SMNVEV (reference sequence). The CDR3 has 15 residues. The V and J ends lost 3 bases and 0 bases respectively, with 10 bases between them. CDR3 sequence reads: CASSFSAYSTDTQYF. The CDR3 DNA sequence: TGTGCCAGCAGTTTCTCCGCCTATAGCACAGATACGCAGTATTTT.

The genes are TRBV7-8 and TRBJ1-1; 9 bases are shared with TRBD1. V gave up 5 bases and J gave up 4 bases; unmatched junction bases: 5. Germline lookup yields CDR1 SGHVS and CDR2 FQNEAQ. This CDR3 region has 14 residues. The CDR3 loop is CASSRKTGGTEAFF. The CDR3 DNA reads as TGTGCCAGCAGCCGCAAGACAGGGGGCACTGAAGCTTTCTTT.

V gene TRBV6-1 combines with J gene TRBJ1-2; 9 bases are shared with TRBD1. The CDR3 is 13 amino acids. From germline, CDR1 is MNHNS and CDR2 SASEGT. Trimming at V came to 6 bases and at J to 2 bases, leaving 1 base not matched to a gene. The CDR3 sequence is CASSGQGNYGYTF. DNA for the CDR3: TGTGCCAGCAGCGGACAGGGGAACTATGGCTACACCTTC.

This rearrangement joins TRBV27 to TRBJ2-1; D may be TRBD2 (6 bases). The CDR3 sequence is 16 residues long. Per the germline V gene, CDR1 is MNHEY and CDR2 is SMNVEV (reference sequence). V dropped 3 bases and J dropped 10 bases, with 22 bases sitting between them. The chain's CDR3 is CASSLGLVGRDSEQFF. In DNA, the CDR3 is TGTGCCAGCAGTTTGGGTCTTGTGGGCAGGGACTCCGAGCAGTTCTTC.

V usage is TRBV5-1 and J usage is TRBJ2-3; TRBD2 is a possible D gene (7 bases). This CDR3 is built from 14 residues. CDR1 and CDR2 (germline): SGHRS, YFSETQ. V shed 4 bases and J shed 4 bases, with 13 bases lying between them. The CDR3 nucleotides read TGCGCCAGCAGCCGCGGGGGCGTCTCAGATACGCAGTATTTT. Its translation: CASSRGGVSDTQYF.

The rearrangement joins TRBV6-6 to TRBJ1-5; no clear D. The CDR3 runs to 13 residues. V was shortened by 2 bases and J by 11 bases, with 13 bases between the two germline ends. CDR1 and CDR2 (germline): MNHNY, SVGAGI (reference sequence). CDR3 region: CASSYGGEWTQHF. CDR3 coding DNA: TGTGCCAGCAGTTACGGCGGGGAATGGACCCAGCATTTT.